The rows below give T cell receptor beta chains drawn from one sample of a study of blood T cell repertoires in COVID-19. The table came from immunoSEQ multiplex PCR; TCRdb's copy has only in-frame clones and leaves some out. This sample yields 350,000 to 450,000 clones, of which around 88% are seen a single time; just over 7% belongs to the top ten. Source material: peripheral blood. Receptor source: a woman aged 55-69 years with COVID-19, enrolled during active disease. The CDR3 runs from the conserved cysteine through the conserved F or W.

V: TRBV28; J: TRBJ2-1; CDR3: CASSLRDRGRSEQFF
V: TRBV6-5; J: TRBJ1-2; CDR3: CASTVGAQGEYGYTF
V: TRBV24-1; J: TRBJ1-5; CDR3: CATGNRASGCQPQHF
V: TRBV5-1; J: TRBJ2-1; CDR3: CASRRTSDYNEQFF
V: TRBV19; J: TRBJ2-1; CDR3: CAAAGTPYNEQFF
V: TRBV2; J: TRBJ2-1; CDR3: CASQSKWTGHNEQFF
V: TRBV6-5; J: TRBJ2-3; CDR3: CASRPTGLSTDTQYF
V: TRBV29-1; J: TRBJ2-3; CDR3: CSVGLQPGDTQYF
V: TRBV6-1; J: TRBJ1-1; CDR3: CASSELGGKIYWDTEAFF
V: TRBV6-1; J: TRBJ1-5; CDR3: CASSAYRGGSNQPQHF